This T cell receptor beta chain was documented in a study of blood T cell repertoires in COVID-19. For the study at large: PBMCs, B-cell-depleted T cells, or T cells provided the cDNA or gDNA that made up the material.

This clone was picked up one time. TCRdb keeps only in-frame clones here, not all; method: immunoSEQ multiplex PCR. The sample records more than 95,000 clones, about 91% being singletons. The CDR3 loop spans 15 amino acids. Trimming took off 2 bases at V and 1 base at J, with 12 bases between the two ends. Germline values: CDR1 SGHNT, CDR2 YYREEE (reference sequence). The J gene is TRBJ1-1, the V gene TRBV5-4; the D is unclear. The sequenced material came from peripheral blood. The TCR sequence derives from a human donor in a cohort sampled during active COVID-19. The CDR3 spells CASSFSSRWNTEAFF. CDR3 coding DNA: TGTGCCAGCAGCTTTAGCAGTCGGTGGAACACTGAAGCTTTCTTT.